The subject of this entry is one T cell receptor (beta chain). These data originate in a study of blood T cell repertoires in COVID-19. Unmatched junction bases numbered 6, after V lost 5 bases and J lost 1 base. The length of the CDR3 is 15 residues. Germline assignment: CDR1 SGHDT and CDR2 YYEEEE. Per the original methods: Amplified reference gene primers provided the basis for estimating nucleated cell counts. The repertoire was sequenced with immunoSEQ multiplex PCR; TCRdb's copy has only in-frame clones and lacks some. Clone size and the V and J calls come from that table; the DNA yielded D and trimming. The profile shows about 78,000 clones, 80% of them singletons.

The J gene is TRBJ2-3, the V gene TRBV5-6; TRBD1 matches at 8 bases. The sample taken for sequencing was peripheral blood. This TCR derives from a man between 60 and 75 years old with active or convalescent COVID-19. This CDR3 is CASRRDRLRTDTQYF. CDR3 coding DNA: TGTGCCAGCAGGAGGGACAGGCTACGCACAGATACGCAGTATTTT.